This T cell receptor beta chain was captured by sequencing in a study of T cell changes during pregnancy in multiple sclerosis. Profiled with immunoSEQ multiplex PCR; TCRdb holds only in-frame clones, not every one. The sample has about 70,000 clones, 92% seen once. The CDR3 totals 13 residues. Germline CDR1 reads SNHLY; CDR2 reads FYNNEI. V lost 5 bases to trimming and J lost 4 bases; unmatched junction nucleotides: 3. This chain links TRBV2 with TRBJ2-5, with TRBD1 matching 8 bases. Sequencing was performed on peripheral blood, taken after pregnancy. This TCR was sampled from a female donor with multiple sclerosis, enrolled in a pregnancy study. CDR3 region: CASSLDRVETQYF. CDR3 sequence (DNA): TGTGCCAGCAGTTTGGACAGGGTAGAGACCCAGTACTTC.